The following is a T cell receptor (beta chain) sequence with its context. The J segment lost 5 bases and the V segment lost 2 bases, leaving 5 bases of the junction unmatched. The CDR3 extends over 17 amino acids. Method: immunoSEQ multiplex PCR; TCRdb's copy keeps in-frame clones and lacks some. The sample includes roughly 75,000 clones, under 85% seen only once; the top ten take about 0.79%. The sample is drawn from a study of radiotherapy plus CTLA-4 blockade in lung cancer. This sample comprised peripheral blood, obtained from a patient treated with radiotherapy plus ipilimumab. The chain links TRBV6-7 to TRBJ2-1; the match to TRBD2 covers 14 bases. TRBV6-7 belongs to the ORF category, with a function that is uncertain. The receptor's source is a human donor with non-small cell lung cancer who had stable disease on radiotherapy plus ipilimumab. The CDR3 is CASSYTPTSGRDNEQFF. As DNA, the CDR3 is TGTGCCAGCAGTTACACCCCGACTAGCGGGAGGGACAATGAGCAGTTCTTC.